The 6 T cell receptor beta chains given below trace back to one sample, sequenced in a study of molecular identifiers for immune sequencing clone quantification. Each CDR3 protein is one row after TCRdb ran MiXCR on the PCR reads. The data hold around 470,000 distinct CDR3 sequences, with about 20% observed a single time. Sequencing was done on a sample of naive CD8+ T cells from blood, with Jurkat cell RNA spiked in. The sample's subset: FACS-sorted CD8+CD4-CCR7+CD45RA+ naive T cells. Receptors originate from a human donor in good health. Some libraries in this study had Jurkat cell RNA spiked in.

This clonotype was observed many times. The J gene is TRBJ1-1, the V gene TRBV10-2; TRBD1 is a possible D gene (5 bases). Trimming left V 8 bases short and J 3 bases short, with 13 bases between. CDR3 length equals 13 residues. Germline V CDR1 and CDR2: WSHSY, SAAADI. CDR3 nucleotides: TGCGCCAGCTCGGGGGGTGTCGACACTGAAGCTTTCTTT. Translating it yields CASSGGVDTEAFF.

This clonotype was recorded once. One base away lies a much larger clone, so this may be a sequencing read error. This chain uses TRBV6-2 or TRBV6-3 with TRBJ2-5, with TRBD2 as a possible D gene (5 bases). The CDR3 is 15 residues long. The V end lost 6 bases, the J end lost 5 bases, and 19 bases lay between the germline ends. Germline CDR1 and CDR2: MNHEY and SVGEGT. The DNA of the CDR3 is TGTGCCAGCAGCGAAACGGGGTCCAGACGGGAGACCCAGTACTTC. Translated: CASSETGSRRETQYF.

V and J are TRBV7-6 and TRBJ2-7; 12 positions agree with TRBD2. The V segment lost 5 bases and the J segment 7 bases; nucleotides outside the gene matches: 6. In germline, CDR1 is SGHVS, CDR2 FNYEAQ. This CDR3 has 14 residues. The DNA for the CDR3 is TGTGCCAGCAGCGCCACTAGCGGGAGGCGGGAGCAGTACTTC. This encodes CASSATSGRREQYF.

The CDR3 is CASSYSINSQGRTEAFF. The DNA for the CDR3 is TGTGCCAGCAGTTACTCGATTAACTCGCAGGGCAGAACTGAAGCTTTCTTT. This chain joins TRBV6-2 or TRBV6-3 and TRBJ1-1; possible D gene TRBD1, 5 bases. The V gene lost 0 bases and the J gene lost 5 bases, with 19 bases spanning the gap. The V gene's germline CDR1 is MNHEY and CDR2 SVGEGT. This CDR3 has 17 amino acids.

As to this clonotype: Being one base from a much bigger clone, this may be a read error. The chain recombines TRBV10-2 with TRBJ1-5; D tentatively reads TRBD1 or TRBD2 (5 bases each). Judging by the DNA end, TRBJ2-3 fits better; the J call may be wrong. Germline V gene sequence: CDR1 WSHSY, CDR2 SAAADI. The CDR3 is 15 residues long. For the CDR3, the DNA is TGCGCCAGCAGTAGGGCTGGGGGTAGCAATCAGCCCCAGTATTTT. This gives the protein CASSRAGGSNQPQYF.

At least ten counts were recorded for this clonotype. The V and J genes are TRBV5-6 and TRBJ1-1; TRBD1 is a possible D gene (5 bases). The CDR3 is made up of 14 amino acids. V dropped 4 bases and J dropped 5 bases, with 15 bases sitting between them. From germline, CDR1 is SGHDT and CDR2 YYEEEE. In DNA, the CDR3 is TGTGCCAGCAGCCCCAACGAGGGGCGAACTGAAGCTTTCTTT. Its protein is CASSPNEGRTEAFF. The full variable domain, completed using reference TRBV5-6 and TRBJ1-1, is DAGVTQSPTHLIKTRGQQVTLRCSPKSGHDTVSWYQQALGQGPQFIFQYYEEEERQRGNFPDRFSGHQFPNYSSELNVNALLLGDSALYLCASSPNEGRTEAFFGQGTRLTVV.